This T cell receptor (beta chain) stems from a study of cytomegalovirus exposure and HLA in healthy donors. Whole-study context: T cells numbering 150 million to 200 million yielded 95 million to 140 million unique TCR beta sequences in an earlier analysis. Early released data comprised 75 million to 100 million unique TCRs from HLA-typed donors.

Use of 60 Vbeta and 13 Jbeta primers characterized the PCR. Generated by immunoSEQ multiplex PCR, the TCRdb table keeps only in-frame clones and is missing some. The sample lists 97,000 or so clones; around 10% were seen once. The study's findings and limits: Several V segments, TRBV6-2 and TRBV6-3 among them, could not be told apart and were dropped.

Concerning this clone itself: Its antigen is unknown.

The germline V gene has CDR1 SGHDN and CDR2 FVKESK. This CDR3 contains 16 residues. V was cut by 4 bases and J by 5 bases, with 20 bases left in between. This sequence originates from a man aged 50 to 59 in good health and CMV-seropositive. This sequence joins TRBV14 and TRBJ2-5; D possibly corresponds to TRBD1 (6 bases). The sample consisted of PBMCs. The CDR3 sequence is CASSPHYQTGRETQYF. CDR3 DNA: TGTGCCAGCAGCCCACATTATCAGACAGGCCGGGAGACCCAGTACTTC.